One and the same sample provided the 27 T cell receptor beta chains below, sequenced in a study of regulatory T cells in long-lasting Graves disease. Time point specified: newly diagnosed GD, antithyroid drugs for less than 3 months. PBMC RNA served as the TCR library source. Arm-PCR of CDR3 regions and iRepertoire HTBI primers were the basis on which TCR beta libraries were built. MiXCR was run by TCRdb on the multiplex PCR reads, yielding one entry per CDR3 protein. The sample lists about 360,000 distinct CDR3 sequences, roughly 16% occurring once. These data also featured in a second study, about T cells in Graves' hyperthyroidism and ophthalmopathy.

The specimen comprised peripheral blood mononuclear cells (PBMCs), sampled at new diagnosis, from a patient treated with antithyroid drugs. The receptors shown here come from a woman between 18 and 29 years old with Graves disease.

This clonotype has at least ten counts. This sequence joins TRBV2 and TRBJ2-7; D may correspond to TRBD1 or TRBD2 (5 bases each). The CDR3 loop spans 18 amino acids. V gave up 9 bases and J gave up 1 base, with 28 bases separating them. Germline V gives CDR1 SNHLY, CDR2 FYNNEI. This CDR3 is CASVRGDPLAENSYEQYF. DNA for the CDR3: TGTGCCAGTGTGAGGGGCGACCCCCTGGCGGAAAATTCCTACGAGCAGTACTTC.

This clonotype was seen many times. The rearrangement links TRBV5-1 to TRBJ2-2; 12 bases align to TRBD2. Germline CDR1 and CDR2: SGHRS and YFSETQ. Unmatched junction bases numbered 3, after V lost 6 bases and J lost 3 bases. This CDR3 is 15 amino acids long. In DNA, the CDR3 is TGCGCCAGCAAGACTAGCGGGAGTTACACCGGGGAGCTGTTTTTT. It yields the protein CASKTSGSYTGELFF.

Regarding this clonotype: A much larger clone sits a single nucleotide away, making a read error possible. This chain links TRBV6-5 with TRBJ2-7, with D unresolved. This CDR3 has 12 amino acids. Germline assignment: CDR1 MNHEY and CDR2 SVGAGI. The CDR3 DNA reads TGTGGCAGCAGTTACCCCCTGGGGGAGCAGTACTTC. Its translation is CGSSYPLGEQYF.

The chain uses TRBV29-1 and TRBJ1-2; tentatively, D is TRBD1 (5 bases). Trimming shortened V by 1 base and J by 7 bases, and 13 bases separated the two germline ends. CDR1 and CDR2 (germline): SQVTM, ANQGSEA. The CDR3 length is 13 residues. The CDR3: CSVEGGSGLGYTF. DNA for the CDR3: TGCAGCGTTGAAGGGGGGTCAGGGCTTGGCTACACCTTC.

Ten or more counts support this clonotype. The chain is built from TRBV5-1 and TRBJ2-3, with a possible D match to TRBD1 (6 bases). Per the germline V gene, CDR1 is SGHRS and CDR2 is YFSETQ. Trimming cost V 2 bases and J 4 bases, with 14 bases left between them. The CDR3 loop spans 15 amino acids. The CDR3 sequence is CASSLQGSPPDTQYF. In DNA form, the CDR3 reads TGCGCCAGCAGCTTACAGGGATCCCCCCCAGATACGCAGTATTTT.

This clonotype came up many times. V gene TRBV2 combines with J gene TRBJ2-7; 10 bases are shared with TRBD1. V trimming: 6 bases; J trimming: 1 base; junction bases outside the gene matches: 3. The germline V gene encodes CDR1 SNHLY and CDR2 FYNNEI. The CDR3 has 14 amino acids. CDR3 region: CASRGQGMSYEQYF. For the CDR3, the DNA is TGTGCCAGCAGGGGACAGGGGATGTCCTACGAGCAGTACTTC.

This clonotype was picked up many times. The J gene is TRBJ2-1, the V gene TRBV19; a possible D gene is TRBD1 (6 bases). The CDR3 extends over 14 amino acids. Germline V lookup: CDR1 LNHDA, CDR2 SQIVND (reference sequence). The V end lost 5 bases, the J end lost 6 bases, and 14 bases lay between the germline ends. The CDR3 nucleotides read TGTGCCAGTAGTGGGGCAGGGGTACGCAATGAGCAGTTCTTC. Translating gives CASSGAGVRNEQFF.

This clonotype was seen a few times. The rearrangement uses TRBV25-1 and TRBJ2-2; 7 bases align to TRBD2. V was pared by 5 bases and J by 0 bases, with 9 bases of the junction left unmatched. The V gene's germline CDR1 is MGHDK and CDR2 SYGVNS. CDR3 length: 17 amino acids. CDR3 sequence reads: CASSPLGRDPNTGELFF. CDR3 coding DNA: TGTGCCAGCAGTCCTCTAGGGAGGGACCCGAACACCGGGGAGCTGTTTTTT.

The chain joins TRBV7-9 to TRBJ1-2; the match to TRBD1 covers 7 bases. The CDR3 has 13 amino acids. Germline V gene sequence: CDR1 SEHNR, CDR2 FQNEAQ (reference sequence). V shed 5 bases and J 8 bases; nucleotides not matched to a gene: 8. The chain's CDR3 is CASSAYTGEGYTF. The CDR3 DNA sequence: TGTGCCAGCAGCGCATATACAGGGGAGGGCTACACCTTC. Full variable domain (remainder filled in from reference TRBV7-9 and TRBJ1-2): DTGVSQNPRHKITKRGQNVTFRCDPISEHNRLYWYRQTLGQGPEFLTYFQNEAQLEKSRLLSDRFSAERPKGSFSTLEIQRTEQGDSAMYLCASSAYTGEGYTFGSGTRLTVV.

This clonotype has only a few counts. This may be a read error: a much more frequent sequence differs by one nucleotide. The rearrangement uses TRBV30 and TRBJ2-1; 7 bases align to TRBD1. The V segment lost 4 bases and the J segment 7 bases; nucleotides outside the gene matches: 7. This CDR3 has 13 amino acids. Germline V gene lookup returns CDR1 GTSNPN and CDR2 SVGIG (reference sequence). CDR3: CAWNDGRGNEQFF. CDR3 bases: TGTGCCTGGAATGATGGCAGGGGGAATGAGCAGTTCTTC.

This clonotype came up a few times. V gene TRBV3-1 combines with J gene TRBJ2-1; 7 bases match TRBD2. Germline V lookup: CDR1 LGHDT, CDR2 YNNKEL (reference sequence). With V trimmed by 3 bases and J by 5 bases, 1 base remained unmatched. The CDR3 has 13 amino acids. The CDR3: CASSQGLNNEQFF. In DNA, the CDR3 is TGTGCCAGCAGCCAGGGACTAAACAATGAGCAGTTCTTC.

This clonotype has ten or more counts. This rearrangement joins TRBV20-1 to TRBJ1-2; 7 bases fit TRBD1. Germline V gene sequence: CDR1 DFQATT, CDR2 SNEGSKA (reference sequence). The CDR3 sequence is 14 residues long. The trim removed 5 bases at V and 1 base at J, leaving 7 bases unmatched. In DNA, the CDR3 is TGCAGTGCTGACTCAGGGGGGTTTAACTATGGCTACACCTTC. Translated: CSADSGGFNYGYTF.

The chain links TRBV11-2 to TRBJ2-5, with 7 bases fitting TRBD2. After removal of 1 base from V and 1 base from J, the junction contained 18 bases not matched to a gene. From germline, CDR1 is SGHAT and CDR2 FQNNGV. The CDR3 spans 20 residues. The CDR3 is CASSLATGLVGGGAQETQYF. As DNA, the CDR3 is TGTGCCAGCAGCTTAGCTACAGGACTGGTTGGGGGAGGGGCCCAAGAGACCCAGTACTTC.

This clonotype showed up many times. The chain employs TRBV27 and TRBJ2-3, with 14 bases lining up with TRBD2. CDR3 length: 15 residues. Per the germline V gene, CDR1 is MNHEY and CDR2 is SMNVEV (reference sequence). The V segment lost 7 bases and the J segment 6 bases; nucleotides outside the gene matches: 6. Written as DNA, the CDR3 is TGTGCCAGCACCCAAGGGACTAGCGGGGGTGATACGCAGTATTTT. It yields the protein CASTQGTSGGDTQYF.

This clonotype was observed at least ten times. The chain combines TRBV2 with TRBJ2-5; a possible D gene is TRBD2 (7 bases). Trimming took 11 bases from V and 5 from J, leaving 18 bases between them. This CDR3 region has 13 residues. Germline V lookup: CDR1 SNHLY, CDR2 FYNNEI. The CDR3 coding sequence is TGTGCCCTAGGGGGATCTAGCGGTGAGACCCAGTACTTC. The encoded protein is CALGGSSGETQYF.

The table lists this clonotype with a few counts. The chain is built from TRBV4-2 and TRBJ2-7; D is possibly TRBD1 or TRBD2 (6 bases each). V lost 4 bases to trimming and J lost 2 bases, with 12 bases between them. This CDR3 comprises 14 residues. Germline values: CDR1 LGHNA, CDR2 YNFKEQ. The CDR3 reads CASSPLGGTYEQYF. In DNA form, the CDR3 reads TGTGCCAGCAGCCCACTAGGGGGGACCTACGAGCAGTACTTC.

The V gene is TRBV12-3 or TRBV12-4, the J gene TRBJ1-3; D might be TRBD1 (5 bases). The CDR3 has 16 amino acids. The germline V and J ends were trimmed by 0 bases and 0 bases, with 9 bases remaining between them. CDR3 DNA: TGTGCCAGCAGTTTAGCGCGCAGGGTCTCTGGAAACACCATATATTTT. This gives the protein CASSLARRVSGNTIYF.

This clonotype was detected ten times or more. The chain employs TRBV20-1 and TRBJ2-7; 8 bases line up with TRBD2. This CDR3 spans 16 amino acids. V lost 1 base, J lost 0 bases, and 8 bases stayed unmatched. Germline V gene data show CDR1 as DFQATT and CDR2 as SNEGSKA (reference sequence). The CDR3 sequence is CSARGERRGASYEQYF. CDR3 nucleotides: TGCAGTGCTAGAGGGGAAAGGCGGGGGGCCTCCTACGAGCAGTACTTC.

This clonotype was seen at least ten times. The chain has TRBV29-1 and TRBJ2-2; tentative D call: TRBD1 (6 bases). V gave up 6 bases and J gave up 6 bases, with 11 bases separating them. The V gene's germline CDR1 is SQVTM and CDR2 ANQGSEA. The length of the CDR3 is 12 residues. The DNA for the CDR3 is TGCAGCGTACAGGGTAACTCCGGGGAGCTGTTTTTT. Its protein is CSVQGNSGELFF.

The genes are TRBV5-5 and TRBJ2-1; 8 bases agree with TRBD2. V shed 4 bases and J 0 bases; nucleotides not matched to a gene: 6. Germline V lookup: CDR1 SGHKS, CDR2 YYEKEE (reference sequence). CDR3 length: 16 amino acids. DNA of the CDR3: TGTGCCAGCAGCACAATAGCGGGGAGCTCCTACAATGAGCAGTTCTTC. This gives the protein CASSTIAGSSYNEQFF.

This clonotype showed up many times. V usage is TRBV12-3 or TRBV12-4 and J usage is TRBJ1-1; D gene ambiguous. This CDR3 is built from 15 residues. V was pared by 2 bases and J by 3 bases, with 13 bases between. The CDR3 DNA follows: TGTGCCAGCAGTTTAACCCCGGGAGGATACACTGAAGCTTTCTTT. Its protein is CASSLTPGGYTEAFF.

This clonotype was picked up many times. The J gene is TRBJ2-1, the V gene TRBV2, with 7 bases lining up with TRBD1. The V gene end was trimmed by 7 bases and the J gene end by 9 bases; junction bases not matched to a gene: 9. The CDR3 extends over 13 amino acids. Per germline, CDR1 SNHLY and CDR2 FYNNEI. The CDR3 sequence is CASKGEGATEQFF. CDR3 DNA sequence: TGTGCCAGCAAAGGTGAGGGGGCAACTGAGCAGTTCTTC. Variable domain in full (rest from reference TRBV2 and TRBJ2-1): EPEVTQTPSHQVTQMGQEVILRCVPISNHLYFYWYRQILGQKVEFLVSFYNNEISEKSEIFDDQFSVERPDGSNFTLKIRSTKLEDSAMYFCASKGEGATEQFFGPGTRLTVL.

This chain connects TRBV3-1 to TRBJ1-2; D uncertain. V was clipped by 2 bases and J by 8 bases, with 15 bases between them. Germline values: CDR1 LGHDT, CDR2 YNNKEL (reference sequence). The CDR3 loop spans 14 amino acids. The CDR3 region is CASSQLVKPRGYTF. The CDR3 DNA sequence: TGTGCCAGCAGCCAACTCGTAAAGCCCCGAGGCTACACCTTC.

The chain carries TRBV20-1 and TRBJ2-1; tentatively, D is TRBD1 (5 bases). The CDR3 covers 17 residues. V lost 2 bases and J 0 bases, leaving 17 bases between the germline ends. CDR1 is DFQATT and CDR2 is SNEGSKA in the germline V gene (reference sequence). The CDR3 DNA reads TGCAGTGCTAGATCCTCAGGGTCTTCTAGCTCCTACAATGAGCAGTTCTTC. Amino acid sequence: CSARSSGSSSSYNEQFF.

V and J are TRBV6-1 and TRBJ2-1; 10 bases map to TRBD2. Looked up from germline, CDR1 is MNHNS and CDR2 is SASEGT. The V segment lost 5 bases and the J segment 0 bases; nucleotides outside the gene matches: 7. This CDR3 is built from 17 residues. CDR3 DNA sequence: TGTGCCAGCAGTCTAGCGGGGGTCCCGAGCTCCTACAATGAGCAGTTCTTC. Translating gives CASSLAGVPSSYNEQFF.

This clonotype has ten or more counts. J is TRBJ1-4 and V is TRBV2; the D is unclear. The CDR3 extends over 12 amino acids. Trimming took off 8 bases at V and 5 bases at J, with 9 bases between the two ends. CDR1 SNHLY and CDR2 FYNNEI come from the germline V gene. The CDR3 here is CASRGVNEKLFF. The CDR3 DNA follows: TGTGCCAGCCGTGGAGTCAATGAAAAACTGTTTTTT.

The sample holds many counts of this clonotype. The chain has TRBV6-1 and TRBJ1-1; 7 positions match TRBD1. Germline V gene sequence: CDR1 MNHNS, CDR2 SASEGT. The ends lost 8 bases at V and 3 bases at J; junction bases unmatched: 6. This CDR3 region has 13 residues. The CDR3 DNA is TGTGCCAGCTCACGACAGGGATACACTGAAGCTTTCTTT. Protein product: CASSRQGYTEAFF.